Below, 18 T cell receptor beta chains from the same sample are listed, as sequenced in a study of blood T cells in healthy people across ages. Combining a sample-barcoded 5' primer with a J-beta primer mix, a second PCR ran for 7 to 11 cycles. One entry per CDR3 protein, called by TCRdb with MiXCR from the 5' RACE reads. Among hundreds of thousands of distinct CDR3 sequences listed, under 80% were seen once. Sequencing was performed on blood. The receptors stem from a man aged 25-45 years in good health.

Details on this clonotype: Sequence at one end of the junction differs from germline and may be a read error. The chain links TRBV6-6 to TRBJ2-5; 8 positions match TRBD1. The CDR3 extends over 16 amino acids. The germline V gene encodes CDR1 MNHNY and CDR2 SVGAGI (reference sequence). CDR3 nucleotides: TGTGTCAGCAGTCCCCAAGGGAGGACAGGGATCAGGGAGCAGTACTTC. Amino acids: CVSSPQGRTGIREQYF.

The chain is built from TRBV6-6 and TRBJ1-4, with TRBD1 identical over 7 bases. J gave up 7 bases and V 6 bases, and 8 bases lay outside the gene matches. CDR1 and CDR2 from the germline V gene are MNHNY and SVGAGI (reference sequence). This CDR3 spans 14 amino acids. CDR3 loop: CASSSRRDSEKLFF. The CDR3 DNA is TGTGCCAGCAGCTCCCGCAGGGACAGTGAAAAACTGTTTTTT.

This chain links TRBV28 with TRBJ2-7; no clear D. The ends were cut back, 5 bases at V and 5 bases at J, with 16 bases in the middle. The CDR3 covers 14 residues. Germline V gives CDR1 MDHEN, CDR2 SYDVKM. CDR3 in DNA: TGTGCCAGCAGTCTACCGGGCTTTTCCGACGAGCAGTACTTC. This codes for CASSLPGFSDEQYF. Full variable domain (missing parts from reference TRBV28 and TRBJ2-7): DVKVTQSSRYLVKRTGEKVFLECVQDMDHENMFWYRQDPGLGLRLIYFSYDVKMKEKGDIPEGYSVSREKKERFSLILESASTNQTSMYLCASSLPGFSDEQYFGPGTRLTVT.

This clonotype was seen more than once but under ten times. The rearrangement joins TRBV15 to TRBJ2-1; 11 bases map to TRBD2. CDR1 is LNHNV and CDR2 is YYDKDF in the germline V gene (reference sequence). V shed 1 base, J shed 0 bases, and the junction held 14 bases outside the gene matches. The CDR3 sequence is 21 residues long. The DNA of the CDR3 is TGTGCCACCAGCAGAGGAATTGTAGCGGGGGGGCCTTTTCTCTCCTACAATGAGCAGTTCTTC. It encodes CATSRGIVAGGPFLSYNEQFF.

The genes are TRBV12-3 or TRBV12-4 and TRBJ2-3; 8 nucleotides align to TRBD1. CDR3 length equals 15 residues. V was pared by 1 base and J by 5 bases, with 5 bases of the junction left unmatched. The CDR3 DNA follows: TGTGCCAGCAGTTTAGAGGACAGGGAACTAGATACGCAGTATTTT. It codes for CASSLEDRELDTQYF.

This clonotype was seen once. V is TRBV21-1 and J is TRBJ2-3; TRBD2, the table's D call, lacks a check against the DNA. TRBV21-1 is designated a pseudogene. The CDR3 sequence is 17 residues long. CDR3 coding DNA: TGTGCCAGCAGTATAACTACCGGGGGGAGGAGCACAGATACGCAGTATTTT. Translated, it gives CASSITTGGRSTDTQYF.

V usage is TRBV29-1 and J usage is TRBJ2-5, with no clear D. CDR1 is SQVTM and CDR2 is ANQGSEA in the germline V gene. V dropped 5 bases and J dropped 5 bases, with 12 bases sitting between them. The CDR3 is 12 residues long. The CDR3 region is CSVKRLEETQYF. In DNA form, the CDR3 reads TGCAGCGTTAAAAGACTTGAGGAGACCCAGTACTTC.

J is TRBJ2-5 and V is TRBV12-3 or TRBV12-4; TRBD2 matches at 10 bases. CDR3 length: 17 amino acids. V lost 5 bases to trimming and J lost 4 bases; unmatched junction nucleotides: 13. CDR3 loop: CASSPTSGVYGIETQYF. DNA of the CDR3: TGTGCCAGCAGTCCCACTAGCGGGGTGTATGGTATAGAGACCCAGTACTTC.

Remarks on this clonotype: A read error may account for a junction end that differs from germline. J is TRBJ2-1 and V is TRBV5-1, with TRBD1 matching over 10 bases. The J call may not be correct, given that the DNA end is closer to TRBJ2-7. Germline V CDR1 and CDR2: SGHRS, YFSETQ. This CDR3 contains 18 residues. The CDR3 sequence is CANSWTAWDRGSYNEQYF. DNA for the CDR3: TGCGCCAACAGCTGGACCGCTTGGGACAGGGGCTCCTACAATGAGCAGTACTTC.

The sample holds a few counts of this clonotype. The chain employs TRBV5-1 and TRBJ2-7; a weak D match, TRBD1 (7 bases). The CDR3 spans 15 residues. Germline values: CDR1 SGHRS, CDR2 YFSETQ. The V end was cut by 0 bases, the J end by 7 bases, with 17 bases between. CDR3 nucleotide sequence: TGCGCCAGCAGCTTGGGAGCAGGGGGGCGTGGGGAGCAGTACTTC. This encodes CASSLGAGGRGEQYF.

The rearrangement joins TRBV7-3 to TRBJ2-6, with TRBD1 matching over 12 bases. Germline V gives CDR1 SGHTA, CDR2 FQGTGA. This CDR3 region has 18 residues. J lost 1 base, V lost 5 bases, and 6 bases had no gene match. For the CDR3, the DNA is TGTGCCAGCAGCCGCTGGGGACAGGGGGCATCTGGGGCCAACGTCCTGACTTTC. Its protein product is CASSRWGQGASGANVLTF.

The rearrangement uses TRBV7-9 and TRBJ1-2, with D possibly TRBD1 on 6 matching bases. Germline V gene lookup returns CDR1 SEHNR and CDR2 FQNEAQ (reference sequence). Trimming pared 5 bases from V and 8 bases from J, leaving 18 bases between. This CDR3 comprises 14 residues. CDR3 coding DNA: TGTGCCAGCAGCCCCAGTGGGACACACGGGGGCTACACCTTC. Translated, it gives CASSPSGTHGGYTF. Using reference TRBV7-9 and TRBJ1-2 for the parts outside the CDR3, the full variable domain is DTGVSQNPRHKITKRGQNVTFRCDPISEHNRLYWYRQTLGQGPEFLTYFQNEAQLEKSRLLSDRFSAERPKGSFSTLEIQRTEQGDSAMYLCASSPSGTHGGYTFGSGTRLTVV.

The rearrangement uses TRBV7-9 and TRBJ2-1; possibly TRBD1 for D (6 bases). V lost 0 bases to trimming and J lost 7 bases, with 10 bases between them. Germline V gives CDR1 SEHNR, CDR2 FQNEAQ (reference sequence). The CDR3 covers 14 residues. The CDR3 region is CASSLAQGPNEQFF. Written as DNA, the CDR3 is TGTGCCAGCAGCTTAGCCCAGGGGCCGAATGAGCAGTTCTTC.

The chain couples TRBV20-1 to TRBJ2-1, with no clear D. Germline assignment: CDR1 DFQATT and CDR2 SNEGSKA (reference sequence). Trimming removed 0 bases from V and 11 bases from J, with 17 bases in between. The CDR3 totals 14 residues. Written as DNA, the CDR3 is TGCAGTGCTAGAGACTTGCGATCTACAGCTCAGCAGTTCTTC. Translated, it gives CSARDLRSTAQQFF.

This clonotype was recorded a few times. V gene TRBV7-2 combines with J gene TRBJ2-1, with D maybe TRBD1 (6 bases). In germline, CDR1 is SGHTA, CDR2 FQGNSA. The CDR3 is made up of 13 amino acids. Trimming pared 5 bases from V and 10 bases from J, leaving 15 bases between. The chain's CDR3 is CASSRQGFVEQFF. The CDR3 DNA is TGTGCCAGCAGCCGGCAGGGGTTTGTGGAGCAGTTCTTC.

This clonotype has just one count. The V gene is TRBV9, the J gene TRBJ2-2, with TRBD1 as a possible D gene (5 bases). V was pared by 3 bases and J by 1 base, with 10 bases between. The germline V gene encodes CDR1 SGDLS and CDR2 YYNGEE. The CDR3 has 15 residues. Written as DNA, the CDR3 is TGTGCCAGCAGCGGCAGGGCACTGAACACCGGGGAGCTGTTTTTT. Protein sequence: CASSGRALNTGELFF.

This clonotype was counted many times. This rearrangement joins TRBV6-5 to TRBJ1-5; D remains ambiguous. Looked up from germline, CDR1 is MNHEY and CDR2 is SVGAGI. This CDR3 is built from 14 residues. Trimming took 5 bases from V and 4 from J, leaving 12 bases between them. The CDR3 sequence: CASSRAGGNQPQHF. The CDR3 nucleotides read TGTGCCAGCAGTCGTGCAGGCGGGAATCAGCCCCAGCATTTT.

This chain uses TRBV11-3 with TRBJ2-1, with 12 bases fitting TRBD1. Germline trimming cut 5 bases from V and 8 bases from J; bases unmatched to any gene: 7. The CDR3 runs to 15 residues. Looked up from germline, CDR1 is SGHNT and CDR2 is YENEEA. CDR3 bases: TGTGCCAGCAGCACGGGACAGGGGGCCAGGTATGAGCAGTTCTTC. Its protein is CASSTGQGARYEQFF.